This paragraph reports one T cell receptor (beta chain). Germline loops: CDR1 PRHDT, CDR2 FYEKMQ (reference sequence). With 10 bases removed from V and 4 bases from J, the gap between germline ends came to 21 bases. This CDR3 spans 15 amino acids. The sample comes from a study of OX40 agonist ivuxolimab in advanced cancers. The repertoire was sequenced with immunoSEQ multiplex PCR; TCRdb's copy has only in-frame clones and lacks some. The sample contains about 52,000 clones, 70% to 90% of which appear only once. The source is an adult with an advanced solid tumor such as melanoma, head and neck, liver or kidney cancer. This specimen consisted of CD4+ or CD8+ T cells sorted from blood, obtained in a trial of the OX40 agonist ivuxolimab. The J gene is TRBJ2-3, the V gene TRBV13; weak D call: TRBD2 (6 bases). The CDR3 DNA follows: TGTGCCACCCGGGCCGGGGTCAGGGACTCAGATACGCAGTATTTT. Amino acid sequence: CATRAGVRDSDTQYF.